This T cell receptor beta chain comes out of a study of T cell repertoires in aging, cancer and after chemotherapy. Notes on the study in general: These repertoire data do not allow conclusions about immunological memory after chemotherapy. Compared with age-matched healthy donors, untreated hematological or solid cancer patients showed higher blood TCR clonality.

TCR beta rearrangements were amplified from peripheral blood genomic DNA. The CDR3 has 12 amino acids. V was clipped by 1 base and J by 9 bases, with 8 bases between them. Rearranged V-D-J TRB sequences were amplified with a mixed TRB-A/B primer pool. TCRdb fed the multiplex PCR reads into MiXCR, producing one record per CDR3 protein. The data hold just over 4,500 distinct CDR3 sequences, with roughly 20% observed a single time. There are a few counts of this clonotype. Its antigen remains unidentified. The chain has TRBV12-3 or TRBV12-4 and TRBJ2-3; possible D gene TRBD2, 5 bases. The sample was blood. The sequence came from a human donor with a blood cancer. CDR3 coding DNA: TGTGCCAGCAGTTTAGGGAGGAACACGCAGTATTTT. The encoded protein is CASSLGRNTQYF.